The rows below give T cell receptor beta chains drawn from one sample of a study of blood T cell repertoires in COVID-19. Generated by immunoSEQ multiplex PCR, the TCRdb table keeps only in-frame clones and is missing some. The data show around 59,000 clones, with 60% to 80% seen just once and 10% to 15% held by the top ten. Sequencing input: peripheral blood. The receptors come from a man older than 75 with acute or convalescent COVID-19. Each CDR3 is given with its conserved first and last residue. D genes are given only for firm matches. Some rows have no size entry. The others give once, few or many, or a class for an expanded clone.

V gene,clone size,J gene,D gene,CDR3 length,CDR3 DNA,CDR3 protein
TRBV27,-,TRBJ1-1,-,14,TGTGCCAGCAGTTTAGGGGGGGCCGGGGGTGAAGCTTTCTTT,CASSLGGAGGEAFF
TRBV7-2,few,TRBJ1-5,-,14,TGTGCCAGCAGCTTAGTTGGGCAGTACCAGCCCCAGCATTTT,CASSLVGQYQPQHF
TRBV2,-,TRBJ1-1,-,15,TGTGCCAGCAGTGAAGAGAGGGAGGTGAACACTGAAGCTTTCTTT,CASSEEREVNTEAFF
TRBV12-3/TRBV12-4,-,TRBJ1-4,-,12,TGTGCCAGCAGTCTAAATGGTGAAAAACTGTTTTTT,CASSLNGEKLFF
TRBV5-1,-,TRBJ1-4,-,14,TGCGCCAGCAGCTTGGGGGGGCTCGATGAAAAACTGTTTTTT,CASSLGGLDEKLFF
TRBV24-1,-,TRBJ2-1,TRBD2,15,TGTGCCACCAGTGAATGGACTAGCGGGTACAATGAGCAGTTCTTC,CATSEWTSGYNEQFF
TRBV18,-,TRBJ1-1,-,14,TGTGCCAGCTCACCACGAGAAGGGGACACTGAAGCTTTCTTT,CASSPREGDTEAFF
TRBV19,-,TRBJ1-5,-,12,TGTGCCAGTCGAGAGGCGGGGCGGCCCCAGCATTTT,CASREAGRPQHF
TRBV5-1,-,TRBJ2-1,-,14,TGCGCCAGCAGCTTGGTTGACAACTACAATGAGCAGTTCTTC,CASSLVDNYNEQFF
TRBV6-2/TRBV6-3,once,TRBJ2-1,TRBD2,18,TGTGCCAGCAGCCCTATTGGACTAGCGGGAGGTTCCTACAATGAGCAGTTCTTC,CASSPIGLAGGSYNEQFF
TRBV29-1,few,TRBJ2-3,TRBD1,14,TGCAGCGCCCCCCGGGACAGGAACACAGATACGCAGTATTTT,CSAPRDRNTDTQYF
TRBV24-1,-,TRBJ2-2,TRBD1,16,TGTGCCACCAGTGATTTGCGGACAGGGTTCCCCGGGGAGCTGTTTTTT,CATSDLRTGFPGELFF
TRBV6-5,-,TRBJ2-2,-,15,TGTGCCAGCACCACGACCGGAGTCCCCACCGGGGAGCTGTTTTTT,CASTTTGVPTGELFF
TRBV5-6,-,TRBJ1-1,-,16,TGTGCCAGCAGCCCCAAAGATACGGACAGAACCACTGAAGCTTTCTTT,CASSPKDTDRTTEAFF
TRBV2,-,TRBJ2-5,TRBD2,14,TGTGCCAGCAGTGATGGGACTAGTGGAGAGACCCAGTACTTC,CASSDGTSGETQYF
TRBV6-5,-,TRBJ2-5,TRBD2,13,TGTGCCAGCAAACTAGCGGGATCAGAGACCCAGTACTTC,CASKLAGSETQYF
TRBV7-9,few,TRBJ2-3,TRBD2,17,TGTGCCAGCAGCTTAACTTACGTTGCGGGAGGTGGGGATACGCAGTATTTT,CASSLTYVAGGGDTQYF
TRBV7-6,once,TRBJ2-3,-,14,TGTGCCACCCGAAGAGGACTTGGGGCAGATACGCAGTATTTT,CATRRGLGADTQYF
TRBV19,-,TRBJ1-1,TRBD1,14,TGTGCCAGTAGTTTGACAGGGTTAGTAGCTGAAGCTTTCTTT,CASSLTGLVAEAFF
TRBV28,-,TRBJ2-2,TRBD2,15,TGTGCCAGCGGACGTGCGGGAGCGGCAACCGGGGAGCTGTTTTTT,CASGRAGAATGELFF
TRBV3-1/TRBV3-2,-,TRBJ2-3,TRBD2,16,TGTGCCAGCAGCCCCTCTAGCGGGAGGGCCACAGATACGCAGTATTTT,CASSPSSGRATDTQYF
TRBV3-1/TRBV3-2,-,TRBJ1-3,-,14,TGTGCCAGCAGCCAGCGGGGTTCTGGAAACACCATATATTTT,CASSQRGSGNTIYF
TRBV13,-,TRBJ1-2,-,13,TGTGCCAGCAGCTTCAGCGGAGACTATGGCTACACCTTC,CASSFSGDYGYTF
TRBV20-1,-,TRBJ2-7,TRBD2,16,TGCAGTGCTAGTGGACTAGCGGGAGAGGGGCCGTACGAGCAGTACTTC,CSASGLAGEGPYEQYF
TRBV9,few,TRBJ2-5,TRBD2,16,TGTGCCAGCAGCGTAGGCTTTAGCGGGAGGGGAGAGACCCAGTACTTC,CASSVGFSGRGETQYF
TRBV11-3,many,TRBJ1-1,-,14,TGTGCCAGCAGCTTAGGGCCCTTAAACACTGAAGCTTTCTTT,CASSLGPLNTEAFF
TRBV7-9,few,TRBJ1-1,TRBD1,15,TGTGCCAGCAGCCCGGGACAGGGCCTAGACACTGAAGCTTTCTTT,CASSPGQGLDTEAFF
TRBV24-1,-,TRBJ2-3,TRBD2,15,TGTGCCACCAGTGGCGGGGGGGCTTTGACAGATACGCAGTATTTT,CATSGGGALTDTQYF
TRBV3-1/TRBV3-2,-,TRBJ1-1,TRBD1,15,TGTGCCAGCAGCTCCCGGGACAGGGTGGGCCACGGAGCTTTCTTT,CASSSRDRVGHGAFF
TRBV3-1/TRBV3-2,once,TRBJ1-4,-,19,TGTGCCAGCAGCCACTTCACAGGGAAGAAGGCCGCAACTAATGAAAAACTGTTTTTT,CASSHFTGKKAATNEKLFF
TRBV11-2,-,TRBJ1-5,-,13,TGTGCCAGCAGGGCAGGGGACAATCAGCCCCAGCATTTT,CASRAGDNQPQHF
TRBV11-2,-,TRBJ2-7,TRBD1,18,TGTGCCAGCAGCTTAGGGGACAACCGGGACAGGATTATTAACGAGCAGTACTTC,CASSLGDNRDRIINEQYF
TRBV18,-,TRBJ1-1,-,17,TGTGCCAGCTCACCAAGGAACGCGGACAGTGGGAACACTGAAGCTTTCTTT,CASSPRNADSGNTEAFF
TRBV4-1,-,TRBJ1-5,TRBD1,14,TGCGCCAGCAGCCAACTGACAGGGACCCAGCCCCAGCATTTT,CASSQLTGTQPQHF
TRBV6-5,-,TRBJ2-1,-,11,TGTGCCAGCAGAGACAGGAGTGAGCAGTTCTTC,CASRDRSEQFF
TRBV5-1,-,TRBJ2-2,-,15,TGCGCCAGCAGCTTGATGGCAGGGGGGACCGGGGAGCTGTTTTTT,CASSLMAGGTGELFF
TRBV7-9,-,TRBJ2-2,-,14,TGTGCCAGCAGCTCTCAGACAGGAATTACCGAGCTGTTTTTT,CASSSQTGITELFF
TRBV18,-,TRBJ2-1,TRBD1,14,TGTGCCAGCTCCGGGACAGGGGGGTTAAATGAGCAGTTCTTC,CASSGTGGLNEQFF
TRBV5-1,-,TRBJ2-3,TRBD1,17,TGCGCCAGCAGCTTGGAAGGGACAGTCAGGGTCGGAGATACGCAGTATTTT,CASSLEGTVRVGDTQYF
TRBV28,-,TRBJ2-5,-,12,TGTGCCAGCAGTTTATTGTGGGGGCGTCAGTACTTC,CASSLLWGRQYF
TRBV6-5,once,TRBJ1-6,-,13,TGTGCCAGCCAGAGGGAGTCGGGCTCACCCCTCCACTTT,CASQRESGSPLHF
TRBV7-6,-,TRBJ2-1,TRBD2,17,TGTGCCAGCAGCTTAGATCCTAGCGGGGTGGGCTACAATGAGCAGTTCTTC,CASSLDPSGVGYNEQFF
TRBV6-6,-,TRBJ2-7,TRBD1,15,TGTGCCAGCAGTCCACGGGACAGGGGTGGCCACGAGCAGTACTTC,CASSPRDRGGHEQYF
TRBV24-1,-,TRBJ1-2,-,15,TGTGCCACCAGTGACGCGCTACAGGGTAACTATGGCTACACCTTC,CATSDALQGNYGYTF
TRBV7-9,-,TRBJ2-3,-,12,TGTGCCAGCAGCCCGCGGCAAGATACGCAGTATTTT,CASSPRQDTQYF
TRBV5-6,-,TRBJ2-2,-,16,TGTGCCAGCAGCTGGGGGGACAGAAGGAACACCGGGGAGCTGTTTTTT,CASSWGDRRNTGELFF
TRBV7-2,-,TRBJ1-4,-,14,TGTGCCAGCAGCCCGAGCGGGGGCAAAGAAAAACTGTTTTTT,CASSPSGGKEKLFF
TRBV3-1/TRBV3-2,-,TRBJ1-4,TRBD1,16,TGTGCCAGCAGCCAGGAAGGACAGGGCAAAGGCCGAAAACTGTTTTTT,CASSQEGQGKGRKLFF
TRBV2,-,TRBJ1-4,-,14,TGTGCCAGCAGTGAGGTCCTCAGGGATGAAAAACTGTTTTTT,CASSEVLRDEKLFF
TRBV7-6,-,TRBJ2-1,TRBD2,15,TGTGCCAGCAGCTTAGGACTAGCCGGCCCCAATGAGCAGTTCTTC,CASSLGLAGPNEQFF
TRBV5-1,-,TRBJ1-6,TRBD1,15,TGCGCCAGCAGCTTTGACAGGGCGAAAAATTCACCCCTCCACTTT,CASSFDRAKNSPLHF
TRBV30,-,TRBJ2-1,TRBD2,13,TGTGCCTGGAGTGTACTAGCGGGAGGGCGTCCGTTCTTC,CAWSVLAGGRPFF